This T cell receptor beta chain was sequenced for a study of blood T cell repertoires in COVID-19 (dated by TCRdb to about 2020). Study-wide context: Samples from collaborators originated in the United States, Italy and Spain and spanned both the acute and convalescent phases of COVID-19. Samples were obtained from the ongoing ImmuneRACE study (first 160 participants) and from roughly 1,300 subjects provided by 6 global collaborators. The material from the prospective study consisted of cDNA or gDNA derived from T cells, B-cell-depleted T cells, or PBMCs. The repertoires were released in a freely available public database intended as a resource for research on the immune response to SARS-CoV-2. Where HLA class I and class II types were available, the types were taken from metadata supplied by the sample provider, not from assay-based typing. The dataset comprised deeply sampled blood TCRbeta repertoires from subjects exposed to, actively infected with, or recovered from COVID-19. A de-identified subject ID, COVID-19 status, age in years and sex were almost always included in the sample metadata. The research as a whole found: How much clinical and demographic metadata was included differed by source and by participant, and the metadata was provided uncurated.

The immunoSEQ Assay, a bias-controlled multiplex PCR, was used to amplify TCRbeta CDR3 regions from genomic DNA. The authors' pipeline ran thus. Within the assay, amplification of reference gene primers was used to estimate how many nucleated cells each sample contained. To quantify the absolute abundance of each unique TCRbeta CDR3 rearrangement, sequence reads were collapsed and filtered. For each sample, productive Simpson clonality was calculated by taking the square root of Simpson's diversity index across productive rearrangements. Sourced from immuneACCESS, this table was stored by TCRdb with only in-frame sequences that have V and J called. A share of the clones is absent; for the studies checked, an unresolved V gene accounts for under half, and the remainder has no known explanation. The D gene and trimming were derived from the DNA, and the V and J assignments and clone size from that table. The sample contains some 190,000 clones, 75% to 90% of them found a single time. The top ten hold 1.1% of the sample.

In regard to this clone: What this receptor recognizes is not known. Qualities for individual bases were not recorded, and no much larger clone is one base off.

Collaborating institutions collected whole blood in K2EDTA tubes following their own protocols. For TCRbeta analysis, collaborators shipped samples as frozen whole blood, isolated PBMCs, or DNA extracted from either of those sample types. The germline V gene provides CDR1 MDHEN and CDR2 SYDVKM. The CDR3 goes from the cysteine to the phenylalanine over 15 residues. The only DNA kept is the CDR3, 45 bases in frame from the first base. V loses 5 bases at its end and J loses 7 bases; junction bases beyond the gene matches: 6. The TCR comes from a man younger than 45 with acute or convalescent COVID-19. Input material: peripheral blood. The chain is encoded by TRBV28 joined to TRBJ1-6, and 9 bases in between align with TRBD1. The CDR3 region: CASSHRGQRNSPLHF. At the DNA level, the sequence is TGTGCCAGCAGTCACAGGGGGCAGAGAAATTCACCCCTCCACTTT.